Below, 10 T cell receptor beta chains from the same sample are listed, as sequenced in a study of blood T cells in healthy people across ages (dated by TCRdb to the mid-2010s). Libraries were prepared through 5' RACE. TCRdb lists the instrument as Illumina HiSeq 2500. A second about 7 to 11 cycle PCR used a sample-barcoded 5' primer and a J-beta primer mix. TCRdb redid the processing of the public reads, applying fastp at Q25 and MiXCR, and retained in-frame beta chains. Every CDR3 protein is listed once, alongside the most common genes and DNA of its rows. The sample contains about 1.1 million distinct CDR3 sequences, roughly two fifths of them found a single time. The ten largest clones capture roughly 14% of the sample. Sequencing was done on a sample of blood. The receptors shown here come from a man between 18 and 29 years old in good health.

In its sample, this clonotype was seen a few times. Written as DNA, the CDR3 is TGTGCCAGCAGCTCTTTGGACAGCAGCTCCTACGAGCAGTACTTC. It translates to CASSSLDSSSYEQYF. The gene calls are TRBV7-9 and TRBJ2-5, with D maybe TRBD1 (6 bases). The DNA end favors TRBJ2-7, so the J call may be wrong. This CDR3 has 15 residues. CDR1 is SEHNR and CDR2 is FQNEAQ in the germline V gene (reference sequence).

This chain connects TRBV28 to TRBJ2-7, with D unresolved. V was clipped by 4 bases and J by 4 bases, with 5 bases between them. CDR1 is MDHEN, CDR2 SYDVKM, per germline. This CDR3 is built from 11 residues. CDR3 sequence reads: CASSSQYEQYF. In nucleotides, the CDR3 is TGTGCCAGCAGTTCCCAATACGAGCAGTACTTC.

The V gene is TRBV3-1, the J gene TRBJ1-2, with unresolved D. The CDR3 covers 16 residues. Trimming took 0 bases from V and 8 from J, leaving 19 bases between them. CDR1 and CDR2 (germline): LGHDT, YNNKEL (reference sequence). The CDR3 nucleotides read TGTGCCAGCAGCCAAGATCTGGAGACCGGCGGTCGAGGCTACACCTTC. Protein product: CASSQDLETGGRGYTF. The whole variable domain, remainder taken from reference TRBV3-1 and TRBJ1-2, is DTAVSQTPKYLVTQMGNDKSIKCEQNLGHDTMYWYKQDSKKFLKIMFSYNNKELIINETVPNRFSPKSPDKAHLNLHINSLELGDSAVYFCASSQDLETGGRGYTFGSGTRLTVV.

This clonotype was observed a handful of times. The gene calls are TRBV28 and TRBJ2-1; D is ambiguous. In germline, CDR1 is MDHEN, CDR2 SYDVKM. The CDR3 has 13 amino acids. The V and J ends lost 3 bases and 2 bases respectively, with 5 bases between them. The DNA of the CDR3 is TGTGCCAGCAGTTTCCGGACCTACAATGAGCAGTTCTTC. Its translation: CASSFRTYNEQFF.

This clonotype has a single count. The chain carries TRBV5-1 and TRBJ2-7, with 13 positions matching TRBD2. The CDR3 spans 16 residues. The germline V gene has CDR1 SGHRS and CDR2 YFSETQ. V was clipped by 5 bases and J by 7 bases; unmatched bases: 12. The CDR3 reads CASSTELAGGPDEQYF. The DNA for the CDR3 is TGCGCCAGCAGTACGGAACTAGCGGGGGGGCCGGATGAGCAGTACTTC.

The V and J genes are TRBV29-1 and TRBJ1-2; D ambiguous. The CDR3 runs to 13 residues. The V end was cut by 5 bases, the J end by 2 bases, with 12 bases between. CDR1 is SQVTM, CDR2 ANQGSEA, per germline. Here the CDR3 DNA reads TGCAGCGTTATTGACGATGGGAACTATGGCTACACCTTC. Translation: CSVIDDGNYGYTF.

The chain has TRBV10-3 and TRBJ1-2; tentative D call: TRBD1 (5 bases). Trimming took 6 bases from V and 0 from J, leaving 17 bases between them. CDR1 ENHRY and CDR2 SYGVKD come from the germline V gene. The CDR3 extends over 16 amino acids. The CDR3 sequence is CAISARVDTSNYGYTF. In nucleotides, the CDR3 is TGTGCCATCAGCGCAAGGGTGGACACGTCTAACTATGGCTACACCTTC.

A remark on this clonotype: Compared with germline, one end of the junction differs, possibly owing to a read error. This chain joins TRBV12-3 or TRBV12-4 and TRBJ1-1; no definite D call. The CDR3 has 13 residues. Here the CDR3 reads CASSYNQNTDAFF. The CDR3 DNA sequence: TGTGCCAGCAGTTATAATCAGAACACTGATGCTTTCTTT.

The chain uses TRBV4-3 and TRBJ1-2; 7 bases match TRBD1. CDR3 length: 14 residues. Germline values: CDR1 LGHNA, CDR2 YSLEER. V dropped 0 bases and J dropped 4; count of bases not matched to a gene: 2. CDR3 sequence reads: CASSQEAGGYGYTF. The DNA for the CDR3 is TGCGCCAGCAGCCAAGAGGCAGGGGGCTATGGCTACACCTTC.

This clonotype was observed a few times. The CDR3 here is CASSLASGPYGYTF. For the CDR3, the DNA is TGTGCCAGCAGCTTAGCGTCAGGCCCCTATGGCTACACCTTC. The rearrangement joins TRBV7-9 to TRBJ1-2; D is unresolved. V lost 0 bases, J lost 4 bases, and 9 bases lay in between. The CDR3 length is 14 residues. Germline assignment: CDR1 SEHNR and CDR2 FQNEAQ (reference sequence). Variable domain in full (rest from reference TRBV7-9 and TRBJ1-2): DTGVSQNPRHKITKRGQNVTFRCDPISEHNRLYWYRQTLGQGPEFLTYFQNEAQLEKSRLLSDRFSAERPKGSFSTLEIQRTEQGDSAMYLCASSLASGPYGYTFGSGTRLTVV.